What follows are 22 T cell receptor beta chains derived from one specimen sequenced in a study of CD8+ T cells in alopecia areata. Treatment here: oral pan-JAK inhibitor, 5-10 mg twice daily. Extraction and reverse transcription of RNA yielded cDNA as the sequencing template. Clones were sequenced by immunoSEQ multiplex PCR, and TCRdb holds only the in-frame ones, with some missing. The top ten hold 1% of the sample, which has approximately 210,000 clones, approximately 57% seen once. The specimen was CD4+ T cells sorted from blood, collected at week 24, from a patient treated with tofacitinib. The origin of the receptors is a human donor with alopecia areata.

This clone was picked up a small number of times. The chain combines TRBV29-1 with TRBJ2-4; TRBD2 aligns across 9 bases. V dropped 2 bases and J dropped 4; count of bases not matched to a gene: 6. CDR3 size: 15 residues. CDR1 is SQVTM, CDR2 ANQGSEA, per germline. The CDR3 here is CSVEKSSGVKNIQYF. The CDR3 coding sequence is TGCAGCGTTGAAAAGTCTAGCGGGGTAAAAAACATTCAGTACTTC.

This clone was seen a handful of times. J is TRBJ2-2 and V is TRBV6-6; 8 bases map to TRBD2. Trimming took 6 bases from V and 3 from J; bases not matched to a gene: 9. The CDR3 sequence is 16 residues long. Germline CDR1 is MNHNY and CDR2 is SVGAGI (reference sequence). CDR3 residues: CASSSLGAGDTGELFF. The CDR3 nucleotides read TGTGCCAGCAGCTCCCTTGGAGCGGGGGACACCGGGGAGCTGTTTTTT.

This clone was counted between two and nine times. The chain couples TRBV7-3 to TRBJ2-5; 8 nucleotides match TRBD2. Germline V gives CDR1 SGHTA, CDR2 FQGTGA. This CDR3 contains 15 residues. J lost 4 bases, V lost 2 bases, and 6 bases had no gene match. The CDR3 loop is CASSLLGREGETQYF. The CDR3 nucleotides are TGTGCCAGCAGCTTACTGGGACGGGAGGGAGAGACCCAGTACTTC.

The gene calls are TRBV4-3 and TRBJ2-3, with TRBD1 matching over 8 bases. V gave up 1 base and J gave up 4 bases; unmatched junction bases: 10. In germline, CDR1 is LGHNA, CDR2 YSLEER. CDR3 length: 17 amino acids. In DNA form, the CDR3 reads TGCGCCAGCAGCCAAGCGGCGGGTCAGGGGGCCGCAGATACGCAGTATTTT. Residues: CASSQAAGQGAADTQYF.

The V and J genes are TRBV15 and TRBJ2-1, with a tentative D call TRBD2 (6 bases). Looked up from germline, CDR1 is LNHNV and CDR2 is YYDKDF (reference sequence). This CDR3 is 15 amino acids long. V was pared by 0 bases and J by 7 bases, with 13 bases between. CDR3 coding DNA: TGTGCCACCAGCAGAGAGACTAGATTTGAGAATGAGCAGTTCTTC. Amino acids: CATSRETRFENEQFF.

V and J are TRBV7-2 and TRBJ1-1; 7 nucleotides match TRBD1. This CDR3 region has 15 residues. J was trimmed by 0 bases and V by 1 base; bases with no gene match: 2. CDR1 is SGHTA and CDR2 is FQGNSA in the germline V gene. In nucleotides, the CDR3 is TGTGCCAGCAGCTTAGATGGACAGGTGAACACTGAAGCTTTCTTT. Its protein is CASSLDGQVNTEAFF.

The CDR3 reads CASSDLGLNNEQFF. CDR3 bases: TGTGCCAGCAGTGACCTCGGACTCAACAATGAGCAGTTCTTC. V and J are TRBV2 and TRBJ2-1; D perhaps matches TRBD2 (5 bases). Germline CDR1 is SNHLY and CDR2 is FYNNEI. The CDR3 contains 14 residues. Trimming removed 3 bases at V and 5 bases at J, with 11 bases between.

This clone was observed a single time. The rearrangement links TRBV2 to TRBJ1-6, with D maybe TRBD1 (5 bases). Trimming removed 3 bases from V and 5 bases from J, with 8 bases in between. CDR3 length equals 14 residues. Germline assignment: CDR1 SNHLY and CDR2 FYNNEI. For the CDR3, the DNA is TGTGCCAGCAGTGACAGGGATCATAATTCACCCCTCCACTTT. This codes for CASSDRDHNSPLHF.

The chain combines TRBV15 with TRBJ2-5, with TRBD1 matching 7 bases. V lost 6 bases to trimming and J lost 4 bases; unmatched junction nucleotides: 14. CDR3 length equals 16 residues. Germline V gene lookup returns CDR1 LNHNV and CDR2 YYDKDF (reference sequence). The CDR3 is CATRLPSGGSGETQYF. In DNA, the CDR3 is TGTGCCACCAGACTACCCTCAGGGGGAAGTGGAGAGACCCAGTACTTC.

This sequence joins TRBV30 and TRBJ1-2; D gene uncertain. The CDR3 spans 14 residues. The germline V gene encodes CDR1 GTSNPN and CDR2 SVGIG (reference sequence). V lost 3 bases and J lost 0, with 11 bases in between. The DNA for the CDR3 is TGTGCCTGGAGGTCGATGGACTCTAACTATGGCTACACCTTC. Its protein product is CAWRSMDSNYGYTF.

The rearrangement links TRBV29-1 to TRBJ1-2; 10 bases agree with TRBD1. With 2 bases clipped from V and 8 bases from J, the junction kept 8 bases outside the gene matches. The CDR3 spans 14 residues. Germline values: CDR1 SQVTM, CDR2 ANQGSEA. The CDR3: CSVERTDRGQGYTF. As DNA, the CDR3 is TGCAGCGTTGAACGAACAGACAGGGGGCAAGGCTACACCTTC.

V usage is TRBV2 and J usage is TRBJ2-3, with 9 bases that match TRBD2. The junction had 4 bases not matched to a gene; V was cut back by 6 bases and J by 3 bases. The CDR3 sequence is 14 residues long. Germline V gives CDR1 SNHLY, CDR2 FYNNEI. This CDR3 reads CASSRLAATDTQYF. For the CDR3, the DNA is TGTGCCAGCAGCCGACTAGCGGCTACAGATACGCAGTATTTT.

This clone was seen just once. CDR3 amino acids: CSVGGVLQETQYF. CDR3 coding DNA: TGCAGCGTTGGGGGCGTACTCCAAGAGACCCAGTACTTC. The V and J genes are TRBV29-1 and TRBJ2-5; D is perhaps TRBD1 (5 bases). The CDR3 spans 13 residues. V was trimmed by 4 bases and J by 1 base, leaving 10 bases between them. CDR1 and CDR2 from the germline V gene are SQVTM and ANQGSEA.

This chain joins TRBV13 and TRBJ1-4; D call uncertain. The CDR3 runs to 12 residues. The germline CDR1 and CDR2 sequences are PRHDT and FYEKMQ (reference sequence). Trimming left V 5 bases short and J 8 bases short, with 9 bases between. CDR3 amino acids: CASSPGKEKLFF. CDR3 nucleotides: TGTGCCAGCAGCCCCGGAAAGGAAAAACTGTTTTTT. Supplemented by reference TRBV13 and TRBJ1-4, the full variable domain reads AAGVIQSPRHLIKEKRETATLKCYPIPRHDTVYWYQQGPGQDPQFLISFYEKMQSDKGSIPDRFSAQQFSDYHSELNMSSLELGDSALYFCASSPGKEKLFFGSGTQLSVL.

The chain is built from TRBV2 and TRBJ2-1, with D maybe TRBD2 (6 bases). Germline V lookup: CDR1 SNHLY, CDR2 FYNNEI. The CDR3 is 12 residues long. Trimming cost V 5 bases and J 8 bases, with 10 bases left between them. The CDR3 DNA is TGTGCCAGCAGTCCCCGGGACTATGAGCAGTTCTTC. Its protein is CASSPRDYEQFF.

The chain couples TRBV5-1 to TRBJ2-7; 7 bases map to TRBD1. The CDR3 runs to 14 residues. Germline CDR1 and CDR2: SGHRS and YFSETQ. Trimming took 4 bases from V and 2 from J; bases not matched to a gene: 6. CDR3 DNA: TGCGCCAGCAGCCGAGATGGGACAGCCTACGAGCAGTACTTC. Translating gives CASSRDGTAYEQYF.

The rearrangement uses TRBV10-3 and TRBJ2-7; tentatively, D is TRBD2 (6 bases). CDR1 and CDR2 from the germline V gene are ENHRY and SYGVKD. This CDR3 has 11 amino acids. Trimming took 11 bases from V and 6 from J, leaving 14 bases between them. The CDR3 here is CAVGGLGEQYF. CDR3 coding DNA: TGTGCCGTCGGGGGTTTAGGCGAGCAGTACTTC.

V usage is TRBV2 and J usage is TRBJ2-1; TRBD2 agrees at 9 bases. The CDR3 has 14 residues. After removal of 6 bases from V and 4 bases from J, the junction contained 4 bases not matched to a gene. From germline, CDR1 is SNHLY and CDR2 FYNNEI. CDR3 sequence: CASRRGGTYNEQFF. The CDR3 DNA sequence: TGTGCCAGCAGGCGGGGGGGGACGTACAATGAGCAGTTCTTC.

The chain is built from TRBV5-4 and TRBJ2-7; D may correspond to TRBD1 or TRBD2 (5 bases each). CDR3 length equals 15 residues. Trimming took 1 base from V and 6 from J, leaving 17 bases between them. The germline gives CDR1 SGHNT, CDR2 YYREEE (reference sequence). CDR3 sequence reads: CASSLSGPRTREQYF. CDR3 coding DNA: TGTGCCAGCAGCTTGTCGGGGCCTCGTACCCGCGAGCAGTACTTC.

V and J are TRBV5-4 and TRBJ1-6, with 7 bases aligning to TRBD1. V shed 4 bases and J 0 bases; nucleotides not matched to a gene: 16. This CDR3 spans 20 amino acids. Germline CDR1 is SGHNT and CDR2 is YYREEE (reference sequence). CDR3 in amino acids: CASSPGTGAASGSYNSPLHF. In DNA form, the CDR3 reads TGTGCCAGCAGCCCGGGTACAGGGGCCGCCTCGGGCTCCTATAATTCACCCCTCCACTTT.

The V gene is TRBV7-2, the J gene TRBJ1-2, with 7 bases identical to TRBD1. The CDR3 is 15 amino acids. Germline trimming cut 5 bases from V and 2 bases from J; bases unmatched to any gene: 8. Germline loops: CDR1 SGHTA, CDR2 FQGNSA. CDR3 loop: CASSPGQAINYGYTF. The CDR3 DNA reads as TGTGCCAGCAGCCCCGGACAGGCTATAAACTATGGCTACACCTTC.

The rearrangement links TRBV30 to TRBJ1-2; the D gene is possibly TRBD1 (6 bases). V was trimmed by 0 bases and J by 8 bases, leaving 13 bases between them. Per the germline V gene, CDR1 is GTSNPN and CDR2 is SVGIG (reference sequence). There are 13 residues in the CDR3. The CDR3 loop is CAWSVGGLGGYTF. CDR3 DNA: TGTGCCTGGAGTGTAGGGGGGCTAGGCGGCTACACCTTC.